This T cell receptor (beta chain) was sequenced in a study of T cells in Graves' hyperthyroidism and ophthalmopathy. V dropped 2 bases and J dropped 4; count of bases not matched to a gene: 4. CDR3 length equals 14 residues. Germline V gives CDR1 MNHEY, CDR2 SVGAGI. There were TCR beta CDR3 regions amplified from RNA transcripts. The HTBI primer set drove a first-round RT-PCR of the TCR CDR3. A single record per CDR3 protein comes from TCRdb applying MiXCR to the multiplex PCR reads. Seen here are 550,000 to 700,000 distinct CDR3 sequences, 46% observed once, and the top ten hold over 15%. This clonotype was counted once. Investigators excluded patients with uncontrolled infection, other autoimmune disease, pregnancy or lactation.

The sequencing input was peripheral blood or thyroid tissue (not recorded which). V and J are TRBV6-5 and TRBJ2-5; TRBD1 matches 7 bases. The sequence was obtained from an adult woman with Graves' disease, either hyperthyroidism or ophthalmopathy (not recorded which). Here the CDR3 DNA reads TGTGCCAGCAGTTACGGCGCAGGGGGAGAGACCCAGTACTTC. Protein sequence: CASSYGAGGETQYF.